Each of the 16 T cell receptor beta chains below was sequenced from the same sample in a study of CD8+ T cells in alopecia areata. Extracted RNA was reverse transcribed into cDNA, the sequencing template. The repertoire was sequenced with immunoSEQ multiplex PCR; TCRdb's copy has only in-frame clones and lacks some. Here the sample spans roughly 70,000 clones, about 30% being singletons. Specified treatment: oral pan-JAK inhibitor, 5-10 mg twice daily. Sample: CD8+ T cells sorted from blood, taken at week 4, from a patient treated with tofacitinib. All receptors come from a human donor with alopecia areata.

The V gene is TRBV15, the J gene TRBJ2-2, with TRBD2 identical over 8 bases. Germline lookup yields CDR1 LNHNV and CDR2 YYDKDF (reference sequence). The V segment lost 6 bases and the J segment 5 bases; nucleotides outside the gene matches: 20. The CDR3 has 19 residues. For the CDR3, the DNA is TGTGCCACCAGAGGGCCGGGAGGGCCCTCCCTCCTGGGAACCGGGGAGCTGTTTTTT. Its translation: CATRGPGGPSLLGTGELFF.

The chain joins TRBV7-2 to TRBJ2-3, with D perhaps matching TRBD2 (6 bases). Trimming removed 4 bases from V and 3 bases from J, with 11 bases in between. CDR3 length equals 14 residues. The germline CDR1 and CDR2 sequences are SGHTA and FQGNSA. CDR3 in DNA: TGTGCCAGCAGCTCCCCCCTAGCGACAGATACGCAGTATTTT. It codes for CASSSPLATDTQYF.

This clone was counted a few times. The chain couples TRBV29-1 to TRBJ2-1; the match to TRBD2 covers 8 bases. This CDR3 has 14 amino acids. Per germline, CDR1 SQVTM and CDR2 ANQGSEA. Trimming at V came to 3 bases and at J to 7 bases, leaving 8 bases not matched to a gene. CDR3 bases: TGCAGCGTTGATTCCCGGGAGGGCCTGAATGAGCAGTTCTTC. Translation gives CSVDSREGLNEQFF.

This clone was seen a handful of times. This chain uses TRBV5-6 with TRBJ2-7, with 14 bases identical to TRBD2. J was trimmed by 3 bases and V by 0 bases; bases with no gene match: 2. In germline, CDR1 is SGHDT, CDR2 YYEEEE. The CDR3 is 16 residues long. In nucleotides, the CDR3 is TGTGCCAGCAGCTTGGGACTAGCGGGAGGGGGCTACGAGCAGTACTTC. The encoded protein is CASSLGLAGGGYEQYF.

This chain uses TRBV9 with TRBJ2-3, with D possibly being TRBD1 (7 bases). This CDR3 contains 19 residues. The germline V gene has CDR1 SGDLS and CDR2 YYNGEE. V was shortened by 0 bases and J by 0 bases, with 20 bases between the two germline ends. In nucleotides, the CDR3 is TGTGCCAGCAGCGTAGAAGGGCAGGGGGGCCCCCCAAGCACAGATACGCAGTATTTT. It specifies CASSVEGQGGPPSTDTQYF.

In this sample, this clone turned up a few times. The CDR3 bases are TGCAGCGTTGGGATGGGGGATGGGAAGACCCAGTACTTC. Residues: CSVGMGDGKTQYF. V usage is TRBV29-1 and J usage is TRBJ2-5; the D call may be TRBD1 or TRBD2 (5 bases each). Germline CDR1 SQVTM, CDR2 ANQGSEA. The CDR3 has 13 residues. The V gene lost 4 bases and the J gene lost 6 bases, with 15 bases spanning the gap.

The CDR3 sequence is CSVVGREAPYEQYF. CDR3 in DNA: TGCAGCGTTGTGGGGCGGGAGGCCCCCTACGAGCAGTACTTC. The V call is TRBV29-1, the J call TRBJ2-7; 8 nucleotides match TRBD2. There are 14 residues in the CDR3. The germline V gene has CDR1 SQVTM and CDR2 ANQGSEA. With 4 bases clipped from V and 2 bases from J, the junction kept 7 bases outside the gene matches.

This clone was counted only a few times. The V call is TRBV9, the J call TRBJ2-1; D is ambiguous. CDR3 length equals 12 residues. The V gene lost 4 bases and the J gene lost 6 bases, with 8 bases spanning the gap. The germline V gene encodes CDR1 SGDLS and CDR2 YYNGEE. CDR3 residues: CASSLLGNEQFF. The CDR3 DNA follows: TGTGCCAGCAGCCTACTGGGCAATGAGCAGTTCTTC.

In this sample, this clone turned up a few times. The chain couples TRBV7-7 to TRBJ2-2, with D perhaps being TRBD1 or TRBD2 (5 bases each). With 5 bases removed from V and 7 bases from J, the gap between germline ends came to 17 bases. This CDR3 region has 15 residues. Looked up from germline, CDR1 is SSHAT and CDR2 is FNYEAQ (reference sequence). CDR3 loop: CASSIGTHAYGELFF. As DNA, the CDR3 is TGTGCCAGCAGCATCGGGACCCACGCCTACGGGGAGCTGTTTTTT.

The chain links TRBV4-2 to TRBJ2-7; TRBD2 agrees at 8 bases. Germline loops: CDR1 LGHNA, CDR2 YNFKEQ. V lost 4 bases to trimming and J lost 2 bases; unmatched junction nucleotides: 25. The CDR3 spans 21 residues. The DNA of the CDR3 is TGTGCCAGCAGCCCAGCTTCAGCGCGCGGGAGGATCATATCCCCACCCTACGAGCAGTACTTC. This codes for CASSPASARGRIISPPYEQYF.

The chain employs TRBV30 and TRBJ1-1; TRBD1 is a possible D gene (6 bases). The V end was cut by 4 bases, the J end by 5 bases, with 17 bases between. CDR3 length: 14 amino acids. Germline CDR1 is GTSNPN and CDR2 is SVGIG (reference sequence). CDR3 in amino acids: CAWKEYTGRTEAFF. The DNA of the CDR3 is TGTGCCTGGAAGGAATACACAGGGCGAACTGAAGCTTTCTTT.

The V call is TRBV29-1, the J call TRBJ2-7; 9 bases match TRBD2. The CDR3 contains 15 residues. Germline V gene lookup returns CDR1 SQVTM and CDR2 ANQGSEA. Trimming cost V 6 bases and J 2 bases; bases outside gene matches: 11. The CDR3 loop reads CSVGHSTSGPYEQYF. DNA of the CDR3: TGCAGCGTGGGCCACTCGACTAGCGGCCCCTACGAGCAGTACTTC.

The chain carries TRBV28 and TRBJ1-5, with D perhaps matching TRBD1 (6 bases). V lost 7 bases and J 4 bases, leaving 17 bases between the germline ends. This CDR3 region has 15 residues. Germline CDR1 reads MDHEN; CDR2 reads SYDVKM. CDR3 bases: TGTGCCAGCAACCTGCTAGGGGGTGGGAATCAGCCCCAGCATTTT. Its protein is CASNLLGGGNQPQHF.

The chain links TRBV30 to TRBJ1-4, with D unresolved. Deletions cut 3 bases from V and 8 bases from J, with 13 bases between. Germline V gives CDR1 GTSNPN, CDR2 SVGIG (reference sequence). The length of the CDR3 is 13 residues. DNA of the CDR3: TGTGCCTGGAGGTCCACGGCCGGGGAAAAACTGTTTTTT. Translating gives CAWRSTAGEKLFF.

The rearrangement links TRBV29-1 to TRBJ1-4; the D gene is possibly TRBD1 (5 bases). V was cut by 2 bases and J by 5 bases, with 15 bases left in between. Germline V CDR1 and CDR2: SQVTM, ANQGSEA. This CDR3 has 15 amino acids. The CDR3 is CSVEWCRVRNEKLFF. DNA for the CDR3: TGCAGCGTTGAATGGTGCAGGGTCCGAAATGAAAAACTGTTTTTT. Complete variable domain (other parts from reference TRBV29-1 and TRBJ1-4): SAVISQKPSRDICQRGTSLTIQCQVDSQVTMMFWYRQQPGQSLTLIATANQGSEATYESGFVIDKFPISRPNLTFSTLTVSNMSPEDSSIYLCSVEWCRVRNEKLFFGSGTQLSVL.

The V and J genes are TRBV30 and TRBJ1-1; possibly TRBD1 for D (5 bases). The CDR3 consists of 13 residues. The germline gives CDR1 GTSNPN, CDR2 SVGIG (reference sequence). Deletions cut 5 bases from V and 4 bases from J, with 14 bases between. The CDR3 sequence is CAWSRGGSTEAFF. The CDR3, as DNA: TGTGCCTGGTCACGGGGGGGTAGCACTGAAGCTTTCTTT. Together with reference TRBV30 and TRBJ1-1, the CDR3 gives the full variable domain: SQTIHQWPATLVQPVGSPLSLECTVEGTSNPNLYWYRQAAGRGLQLLFYSVGIGQISSEVPQNLSASRPQDRQFILSSKKLLLSDSGFYLCAWSRGGSTEAFFGQGTRLTVV.